The rows below give T cell receptor beta chains drawn from one sample of a study of graft-versus-host responses after intestinal transplantation. Sequencing used immunoSEQ multiplex PCR; TCRdb keeps in-frame clones, though not all of them. The table records around 100,000 clones, roughly 87% of them present only once. These TCRs' antigens remain unknown. The sample consisted of unstimulated CD4+ T cells sorted from spleen or lymph node cells, taken before transplant. These receptor sequences come from a human donor who was the organ donor for an intestinal transplant. Each CDR3 is given with its conserved first and last residue. The D gene is left open where the match is weak. Where a row states a size, it is once, few, many or the class of an expanded clone; other rows omit it.

j_gene	v_gene	abundance	d_gene	CDR3aa	CDR3nt
TRBJ2-7	TRBV29-1	.	TRBD2	CSVRSGGAYEQYF	TGCAGCGTCAGGAGCGGGGGGGCTTACGAGCAGTACTTC
TRBJ1-2	TRBV30	.	.	CAWSSHRSSSGYTF	TGTGCCTGGAGTAGTCACCGGTCGTCGAGTGGCTACACCTTC
TRBJ2-1	TRBV19	.	.	CASSIDHPGGYNEQFF	TGTGCCAGTAGTATAGATCATCCAGGAGGGTACAATGAGCAGTTCTTC
TRBJ2-4	TRBV5-6	.	.	CASSTRLLAKNIQYF	TGTGCCAGCAGCACCCGCCTCCTAGCCAAAAACATTCAGTACTTC
TRBJ1-1	TRBV7-2	.	.	CASSPQGWNTEAFF	TGTGCCAGCAGCCCCCAGGGTTGGAACACTGAAGCTTTCTTT
TRBJ1-1	TRBV6-1	few	.	CASSEWGRNTEAFF	TGTGCCAGCAGTGAGTGGGGCCGGAACACTGAAGCTTTCTTT
TRBJ2-1	TRBV6-1	.	TRBD1	CASRKTGGYNEQFF	TGTGCCAGCAGGAAGACAGGGGGCTACAATGAGCAGTTCTTC
TRBJ2-1	TRBV19	.	.	CASSISFRRPEQFF	TGTGCCAGTAGTATATCATTCCGCAGGCCCGAGCAGTTCTTC
TRBJ1-6	TRBV6-5	.	TRBD1	CASISRQGSTPLHF	TGTGCCAGCATCTCCAGACAGGGGAGTACACCCCTCCACTTT
TRBJ2-3	TRBV27	.	.	CASRQPSGGRTDTQYF	TGTGCCAGCAGACAGCCATCCGGGGGGCGCACAGATACGCAGTATTTT
TRBJ2-2	TRBV5-1	.	TRBD1	CASSLDPGQGAGELFF	TGCGCCAGCAGCCTAGACCCGGGACAGGGCGCTGGGGAGCTGTTTTTT
TRBJ1-2	TRBV5-6	.	TRBD1	CASSPGQNYGYTF	TGTGCCAGCAGCCCGGGACAGAACTATGGCTACACCTTC
TRBJ1-1	TRBV30	.	.	CAWSPDRTEAFF	TGTGCCTGGAGTCCCGACCGGACTGAAGCTTTCTTT
TRBJ2-7	TRBV15	once	.	CATSRDPSSYEQYF	TGTGCCACCAGCAGAGATCCGAGCTCCTACGAGCAGTACTTC
TRBJ2-2	TRBV29-1	.	TRBD2	CSVSAGTSGWGELFF	TGCAGCGTCTCCGCCGGGACTAGCGGTTGGGGGGAGCTGTTTTTT
TRBJ1-5	TRBV5-1	.	.	CASSLEGSNQPQHF	TGCGCCAGCAGCTTGGAGGGAAGTAATCAGCCCCAGCATTTT
TRBJ2-2	TRBV10-3	.	.	CAISDWITGELFF	TGTGCCATCAGTGATTGGATCACCGGGGAGCTGTTTTTT
TRBJ2-7	TRBV5-6	once	TRBD2	CASSLGGSGGGRAYEQYF	TGTGCCAGCAGCTTGGGGGGTAGCGGGGGCGGTAGGGCCTACGAGCAGTACTTC
TRBJ1-3	TRBV10-3	once	.	CAISGAGGVSGNTIYF	TGTGCCATCAGTGGGGCAGGAGGGGTCTCTGGAAACACCATATATTTT
TRBJ1-2	TRBV5-4	.	TRBD1	CASSSQGAGYGYTF	TGTGCCAGCAGCTCTCAGGGGGCGGGATATGGCTACACCTTC
TRBJ1-1	TRBV18	.	.	CASSPRGGVDTEAFF	TGTGCCAGCTCACCCCGTGGAGGGGTAGACACTGAAGCTTTCTTT
TRBJ1-6	TRBV15	.	.	CATSRDLGAPLHF	TGTGCCACCAGCAGAGATTTGGGGGCACCCCTCCACTTT
TRBJ2-2	TRBV19	.	TRBD1	CASRSGGTNTGELFF	TGTGCCAGTAGGTCAGGGGGCACAAACACCGGGGAGCTGTTTTTT
TRBJ1-3	TRBV7-9	.	.	CASSSQAGGYTIYF	TGTGCCAGCAGCTCCCAGGCAGGTGGATACACCATATATTTT
TRBJ1-2	TRBV28	.	TRBD1	CASSTSGGAGYGYTF	TGTGCCAGCAGTACCTCAGGGGGCGCGGGCTATGGCTACACCTTC
TRBJ2-7	TRBV5-6	.	TRBD2	CASSLTQGGRIGNRYEQYF	TGTGCCAGCAGCTTGACCCAGGGAGGGAGGATTGGTAACCGCTACGAGCAGTACTTC
TRBJ2-7	TRBV6-5	.	.	CASSYTDSRPTMQYF	TGTGCCAGCAGTTATACGGACAGTAGGCCTACGATGCAGTACTTC
TRBJ2-2	TRBV7-3	.	.	CASSQSRVSGELFF	TGTGCCAGCAGCCAAAGCAGGGTTAGTGGGGAGCTGTTTTTT
TRBJ1-5	TRBV6-5	.	.	CASSPSGPSNQPQHF	TGTGCCAGCAGTCCCTCGGGACCAAGCAATCAGCCCCAGCATTTT
TRBJ2-1	TRBV9	.	.	CASSVESGGIWDTLLNNEQFF	TGTGCCAGCAGCGTAGAATCTGGAGGGATCTGGGACACCCTACTTAACAATGAGCAGTTCTTC
TRBJ1-5	TRBV10-3	.	.	CAISEVSDNQPQHF	TGTGCCATCAGTGAGGTGTCTGACAATCAGCCCCAGCATTTT
TRBJ1-4	TRBV5-1	.	TRBD1	CASSLAFPGGVKKLFF	TGCGCCAGCAGCTTGGCCTTTCCAGGGGGAGTGAAAAAACTGTTTTTT
TRBJ1-1	TRBV25-1	.	.	CASNLQPGTEAFF	TGTGCCAGCAACCTCCAGCCGGGCACTGAAGCTTTCTTT
TRBJ1-1	TRBV19	once	TRBD1	CASSIDALGAAGTAEAFF	TGTGCCAGTAGTATAGACGCTCTTGGGGCCGCCGGGACAGCTGAAGCTTTCTTT
TRBJ2-1	TRBV4-2	.	TRBD2	CATDSGGDYNEQFF	TGTGCCACCGATAGCGGGGGGGACTACAATGAGCAGTTCTTC
TRBJ2-1	TRBV6-6	.	.	CASSRGSYNEQFF	TGTGCCAGCAGCAGGGGTTCCTACAATGAGCAGTTCTTC
TRBJ1-5	TRBV15	.	.	CATSREAGGNQPQHF	TGTGCCACCAGCAGAGAAGCCGGTGGCAATCAGCCCCAGCATTTT
TRBJ1-1	TRBV7-2	.	TRBD1	CASSLQGLGNTEAFF	TGTGCCAGCAGCCTACAGGGGTTGGGGAACACTGAAGCTTTCTTT
TRBJ1-1	TRBV30	.	.	CAWSVQGFTEAFF	TGTGCCTGGAGTGTACAAGGGTTCACTGAAGCTTTCTTT
TRBJ2-7	TRBV6-6	.	.	CASSYRGGYEQYF	TGTGCCAGCAGTTATAGGGGGGGGTACGAGCAGTACTTC
TRBJ2-3	TRBV27	.	.	CASSLRLTTDTQYF	TGTGCCAGCAGTTTGCGACTCACCACAGATACGCAGTATTTT
TRBJ2-7	TRBV6-1	.	.	CASGRVSYEQYF	TGTGCCAGCGGACGAGTCTCCTACGAGCAGTACTTC
TRBJ1-5	TRBV5-6	.	.	CASSPGPGNGNQPQHF	TGTGCCAGCAGCCCGGGCCCGGGGAACGGCAATCAGCCCCAGCATTTT
TRBJ1-5	TRBV10-3	.	.	CAISPAGNSNQPQHF	TGTGCCATCTCACCCGCGGGTAATAGCAATCAGCCCCAGCATTTT
TRBJ1-1	TRBV10-3	once	.	CAISAGDMNTEAFF	TGTGCCATCAGTGCTGGGGACATGAACACTGAAGCTTTCTTT
TRBJ2-5	TRBV27	.	TRBD1	CASTRNPWTGQETQYF	TGTGCCAGCACCAGAAACCCGTGGACAGGGCAAGAGACCCAGTACTTC
TRBJ2-3	TRBV15	.	TRBD2	CATSRDWTLRGDTQYF	TGTGCCACCAGCAGAGATTGGACTTTGCGGGGGGATACGCAGTATTTT
TRBJ2-1	TRBV4-2	.	.	CASSQDWGTSYNEQFF	TGTGCCAGCAGCCAAGATTGGGGGACCTCCTACAATGAGCAGTTCTTC
TRBJ2-3	TRBV18	.	.	CASATGTTSTDTQYF	TGTGCCAGCGCCACCGGGACAACTAGCACAGATACGCAGTATTTT
TRBJ2-7	TRBV5-6	.	.	CASSLIEQREQYF	TGTGCCAGCAGCTTGATTGAACAACGCGAGCAGTACTTC
TRBJ1-3	TRBV7-3	.	.	CASSLTVLDTIYF	TGTGCCAGCAGCCTAACGGTGTTGGACACCATATATTTT
TRBJ2-5	TRBV25-1	.	.	CASSEQVQETQYF	TGTGCCAGCAGTGAACAGGTACAAGAGACCCAGTACTTC
TRBJ1-5	TRBV10-2	.	.	CASSINQPQHF	TGCGCCAGCAGCATCAATCAGCCCCAGCATTTT
TRBJ1-2	TRBV4-1	once	.	CASSQGWTQTNYGYTF	TGCGCCAGCAGCCAGGGGTGGACGCAGACTAACTATGGCTACACCTTC
TRBJ1-1	TRBV4-1	.	.	CASSPWDGYTEAFF	TGCGCCAGCAGCCCCTGGGACGGATACACTGAAGCTTTCTTT
TRBJ2-7	TRBV9	.	TRBD1	CASSVAGTGLRGEQYF	TGTGCCAGCAGCGTAGCGGGGACAGGGTTGAGGGGCGAGCAGTACTTC
TRBJ1-1	TRBV30	.	.	CAWEVTGHPGTEAFF	TGTGCCTGGGAAGTAACGGGACACCCGGGCACTGAAGCTTTCTTT